This note documents a single TCR beta chain sequence. Its cognate antigen is unknown. Other DNA sequences in the sample encode the same CDR3. This sample is drawn from a study of cytomegalovirus exposure and HLA in healthy donors. The study's findings and limits: CMV serostatus was the only immune exposure information that was available.

Both 60 Vbeta primers and 13 Jbeta primers went into the PCR. Clones were sequenced by immunoSEQ multiplex PCR, and TCRdb holds only the in-frame ones, with some missing. The table records about 140,000 clones, approximately 72% of them present only once. From germline, CDR1 is SQVTM and CDR2 ANQGSEA. CDR3 length: 12 residues. The V and J ends lost 4 bases and 1 base respectively, with 8 bases between them. This TCR was sampled from a woman aged 55-75 years in good health and CMV-seronegative. The V call is TRBV29-1, the J call TRBJ2-7; possible D gene TRBD1, 6 bases. The sequenced material came from PBMCs. The chain's CDR3 is CSVGGLSYEQYF. CDR3 DNA: TGCAGCGTTGGGGGGCTGTCCTACGAGCAGTACTTC.